This T cell receptor beta chain was found in a study of early T cells in non-severe SARS-CoV-2 infection. Study-wide context: Sequencing input comprised bulk RNA from unsorted whole blood; chain pairing was not available.

Individual cDNA molecules received unique molecular identifiers. One entry per CDR3 protein results from TCRdb running MiXCR on the 5' RACE reads. Of some 55,000 distinct CDR3 sequences listed, roughly 12% are singletons. This clonotype was recorded many times. Its antigen is not identified. The V gene's germline CDR1 is WNHNN and CDR2 SYGVQD (reference sequence). Trimming took 2 bases from V and 0 from J, leaving 8 bases between them. This CDR3 comprises 15 residues. Study-level points and caveats: Using VDJdb, the matching emphasized anti-spike CD8 responses while missing private and CD4 specificities.

This TCR derives from an adult who was a healthcare worker with PCR-confirmed SARS-CoV-2 infection or an uninfected control (not recorded which). Material: whole blood. J is TRBJ2-4 and V is TRBV10-1; no clear D gene. The CDR3 DNA sequence: TGCGCCAGCAGTGAGATAGACTTAGCCAAAAACATTCAGTACTTC. Protein sequence: CASSEIDLAKNIQYF.